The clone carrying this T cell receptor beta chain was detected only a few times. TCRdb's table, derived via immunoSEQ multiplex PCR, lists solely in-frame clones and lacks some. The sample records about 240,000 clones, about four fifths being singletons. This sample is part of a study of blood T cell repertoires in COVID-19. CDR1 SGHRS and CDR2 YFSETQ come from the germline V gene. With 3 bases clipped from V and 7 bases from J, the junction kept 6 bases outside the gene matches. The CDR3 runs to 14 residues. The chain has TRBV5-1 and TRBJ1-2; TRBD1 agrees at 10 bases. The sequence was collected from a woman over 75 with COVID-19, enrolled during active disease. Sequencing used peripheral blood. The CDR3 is CASSSDRGQGGYTF. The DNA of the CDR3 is TGCGCCAGCAGCTCTGACAGGGGGCAAGGTGGCTACACCTTC.